The clone carrying this T cell receptor beta chain was seen a single time. The table came from immunoSEQ multiplex PCR; TCRdb's copy has only in-frame clones and leaves some out. Of approximately 140,000 clones listed, 80% to 90% were seen once; the top ten hold about 1.5%. The CDR3 loop spans 13 amino acids. Trimming shortened V by 5 bases and J by 3 bases, and 8 bases separated the two germline ends. From germline, CDR1 is LGHNA and CDR2 YNFKEQ. This entry belongs to a study of blood T cell repertoires in COVID-19. Study overall: Specimens from acute and convalescent COVID-19 originated in the United States, Italy and Spain. PBMCs, B-cell-depleted T cells, or T cells were the source of the cDNA or gDNA that made up the material.

Sequenced input: peripheral blood. This receptor was taken from a woman in her sixties or seventies with acute or convalescent COVID-19. This chain joins TRBV4-2 and TRBJ1-5, with TRBD1 as a possible D gene (6 bases). For the CDR3, the DNA is TGTGCCAGCAGCGGGACACACAATCAGCCCCAGCATTTT. It encodes CASSGTHNQPQHF.